This T cell receptor beta chain was recovered during a study of blood T cells in healthy people across ages. Through a sample-barcoded 5' primer and a J-beta primer mix, a second PCR was run for roughly 6 to 11 cycles. One entry per CDR3 protein results from TCRdb running MiXCR on the 5' RACE reads. This table holds under 850,000 distinct CDR3 sequences, roughly 35% found once. This clonotype has only a few counts. Germline is not matched at one junction end, which may reflect a read error. The CDR3 extends over 17 amino acids. CDR1 is ENHRY and CDR2 is SYGVKD in the germline V gene. The clonotype originates from a man aged 18 to 29 in good health. The specimen was blood. The J gene is TRBJ2-6, the V gene TRBV10-3; the D is unclear. The CDR3 protein is CTISESGISSGANVLTF. The CDR3 DNA reads TGTACCATCAGTGAGTCAGGCATCAGCTCTGGGGCCAACGTCCTGACTTTC.